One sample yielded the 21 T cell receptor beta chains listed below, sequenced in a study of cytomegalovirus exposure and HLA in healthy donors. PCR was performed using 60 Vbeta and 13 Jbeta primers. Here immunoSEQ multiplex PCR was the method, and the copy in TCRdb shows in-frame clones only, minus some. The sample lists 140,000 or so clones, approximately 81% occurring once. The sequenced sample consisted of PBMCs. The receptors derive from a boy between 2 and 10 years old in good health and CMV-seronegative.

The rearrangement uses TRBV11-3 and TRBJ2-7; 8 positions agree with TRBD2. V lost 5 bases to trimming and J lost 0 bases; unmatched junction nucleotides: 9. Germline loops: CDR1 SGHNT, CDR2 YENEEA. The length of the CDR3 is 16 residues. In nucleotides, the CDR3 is TGTGCCAGCAGCCTATACGGCGGGGGGAGCTCCTACGAGCAGTACTTC. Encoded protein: CASSLYGGGSSYEQYF.

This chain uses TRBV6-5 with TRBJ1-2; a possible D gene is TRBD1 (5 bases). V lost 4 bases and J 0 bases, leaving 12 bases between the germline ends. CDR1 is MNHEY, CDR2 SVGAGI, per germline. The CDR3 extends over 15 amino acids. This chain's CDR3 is CASSSWGRANYGYTF. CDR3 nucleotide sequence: TGTGCCAGCAGTTCCTGGGGCAGGGCTAACTATGGCTACACCTTC.

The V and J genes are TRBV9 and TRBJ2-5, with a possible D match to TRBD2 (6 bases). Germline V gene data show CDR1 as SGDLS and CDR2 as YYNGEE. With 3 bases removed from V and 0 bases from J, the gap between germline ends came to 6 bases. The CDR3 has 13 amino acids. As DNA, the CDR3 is TGTGCCAGCAGCGGGACTAACCAAGAGACCCAGTACTTC. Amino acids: CASSGTNQETQYF.

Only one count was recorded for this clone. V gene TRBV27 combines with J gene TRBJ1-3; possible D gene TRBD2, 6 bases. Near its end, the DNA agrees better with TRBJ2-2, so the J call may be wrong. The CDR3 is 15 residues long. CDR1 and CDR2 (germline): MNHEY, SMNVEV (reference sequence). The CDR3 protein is CASSLRRDFTGELFF. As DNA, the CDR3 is TGTGCCAGCAGTCTACGAAGGGACTTCACCGGGGAGCTGTTTTTT.

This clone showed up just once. CDR3 sequence: CASSPSTGPDTQYF. CDR3 DNA sequence: TGTGCCAGCAGCCCCTCGACTGGCCCAGATACGCAGTATTTT. The chain uses TRBV4-2 and TRBJ2-3; D gene unclear. CDR3 length: 14 amino acids. With 4 bases removed from V and 4 bases from J, the gap between germline ends came to 12 bases. Germline V gene data show CDR1 as LGHNA and CDR2 as YNFKEQ.

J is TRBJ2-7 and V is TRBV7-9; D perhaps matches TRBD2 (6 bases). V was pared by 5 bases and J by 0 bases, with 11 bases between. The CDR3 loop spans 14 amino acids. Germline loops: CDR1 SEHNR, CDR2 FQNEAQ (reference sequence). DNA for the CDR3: TGTGCCAGCAGCCGAAGGACTACCTCCTACGAGCAGTACTTC. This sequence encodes CASSRRTTSYEQYF.

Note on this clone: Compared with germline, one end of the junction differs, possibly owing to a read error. The CDR3 sequence: CASSLGLQGVHEQHF. For the CDR3, the DNA is TGTGCCAGCAGCTTAGGTCTACAGGGGGTCCACGAGCAGCACTTC. The rearrangement joins TRBV7-9 to TRBJ2-5, with TRBD1 matching over 8 bases. Germline assignment: CDR1 SEHNR and CDR2 FQNEAQ (reference sequence). The length of the CDR3 is 15 residues. Combining the CDR3 with reference TRBV7-9 and TRBJ2-5 gives the whole variable domain DTGVSQNPRHKITKRGQNVTFRCDPISEHNRLYWYRQTLGQGPEFLTYFQNEAQLEKSRLLSDRFSAERPKGSFSTLEIQRTEQGDSAMYLCASSLGLQGVHEQHFGPGTRLLVL.

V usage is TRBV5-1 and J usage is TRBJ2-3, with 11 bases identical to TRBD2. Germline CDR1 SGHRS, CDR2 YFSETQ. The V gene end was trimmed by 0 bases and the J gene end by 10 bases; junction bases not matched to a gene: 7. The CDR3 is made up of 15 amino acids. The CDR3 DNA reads TGCGCCAGCAGCTTGGATAGCGGGGGGGCCGCGGCGCAGTATTTT. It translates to CASSLDSGGAAAQYF.

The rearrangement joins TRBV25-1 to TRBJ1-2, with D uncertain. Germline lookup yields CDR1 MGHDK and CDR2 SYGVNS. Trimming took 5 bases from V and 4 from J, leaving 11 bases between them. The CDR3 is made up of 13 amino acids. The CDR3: CASSIGGSYGYTF. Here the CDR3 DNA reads TGTGCCAGCAGTATCGGAGGATCCTATGGCTACACCTTC.

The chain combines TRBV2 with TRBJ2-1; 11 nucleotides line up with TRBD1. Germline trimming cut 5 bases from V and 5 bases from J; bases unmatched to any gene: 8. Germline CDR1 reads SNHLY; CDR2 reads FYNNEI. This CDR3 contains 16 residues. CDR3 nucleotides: TGTGCCAGCAGTAGGACAGGGGGCGAATATGACAATGAGCAGTTCTTC. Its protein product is CASSRTGGEYDNEQFF.

The CDR3 DNA reads TGTGCCAGCAGCGCTAGCAGAAACACTGAAGCTTTCTTT. It yields the protein CASSASRNTEAFF. This chain uses TRBV6-1 with TRBJ1-1, with unresolved D. Germline assignment: CDR1 MNHNS and CDR2 SASEGT. CDR3 length: 13 amino acids. The V gene lost 6 bases and the J gene lost 2 bases, with 10 bases spanning the gap.

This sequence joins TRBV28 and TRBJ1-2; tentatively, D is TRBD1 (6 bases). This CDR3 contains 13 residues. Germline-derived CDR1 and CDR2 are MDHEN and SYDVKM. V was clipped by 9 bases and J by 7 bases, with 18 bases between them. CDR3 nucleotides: TGTGCCAGTGGGGGGGCGGTTCGGCGTGGCTACACCTTC. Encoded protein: CASGGAVRRGYTF.

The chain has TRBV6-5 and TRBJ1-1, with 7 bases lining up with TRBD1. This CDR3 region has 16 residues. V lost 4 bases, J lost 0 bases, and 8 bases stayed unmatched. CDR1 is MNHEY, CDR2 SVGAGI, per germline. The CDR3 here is CASSSTGPPLNTEAFF. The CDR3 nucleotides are TGTGCCAGCAGTTCGACAGGGCCCCCTCTGAACACTGAAGCTTTCTTT.

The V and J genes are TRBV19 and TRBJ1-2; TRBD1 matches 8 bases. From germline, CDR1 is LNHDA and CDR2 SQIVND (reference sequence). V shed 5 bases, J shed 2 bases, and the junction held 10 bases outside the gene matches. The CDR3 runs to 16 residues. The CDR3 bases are TGTGCCAGTAGTTCTTGGACAGGGTCTACCAACTATGGCTACACCTTC. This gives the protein CASSSWTGSTNYGYTF.

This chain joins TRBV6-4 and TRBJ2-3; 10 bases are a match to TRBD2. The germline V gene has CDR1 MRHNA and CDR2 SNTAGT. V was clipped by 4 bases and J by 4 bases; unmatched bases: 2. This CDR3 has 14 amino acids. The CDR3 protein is CASSVSGGADTQYF. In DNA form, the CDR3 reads TGTGCCAGCAGTGTCAGCGGGGGGGCAGATACGCAGTATTTT.

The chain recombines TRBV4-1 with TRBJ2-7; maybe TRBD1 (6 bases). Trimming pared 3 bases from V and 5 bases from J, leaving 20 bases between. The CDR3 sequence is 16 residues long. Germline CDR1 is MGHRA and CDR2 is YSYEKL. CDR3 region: CASSHYGTYEGDEQYF. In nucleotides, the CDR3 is TGCGCCAGCAGCCATTACGGGACCTATGAGGGGGACGAGCAGTACTTC.

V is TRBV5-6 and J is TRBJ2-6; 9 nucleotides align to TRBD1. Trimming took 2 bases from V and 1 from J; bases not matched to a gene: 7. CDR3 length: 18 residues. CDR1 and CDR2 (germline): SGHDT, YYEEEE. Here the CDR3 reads CASSFPGQGRSGANVLTF. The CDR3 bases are TGTGCCAGCAGCTTCCCGGGACAGGGCCGTTCTGGGGCCAACGTCCTGACTTTC.

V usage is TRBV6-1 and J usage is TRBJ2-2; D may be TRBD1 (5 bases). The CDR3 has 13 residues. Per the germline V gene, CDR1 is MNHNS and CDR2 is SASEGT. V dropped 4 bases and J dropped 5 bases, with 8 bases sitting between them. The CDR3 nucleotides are TGTGCCAGCAGTGGACAGCTAACCGGGGAGCTGTTTTTT. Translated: CASSGQLTGELFF.

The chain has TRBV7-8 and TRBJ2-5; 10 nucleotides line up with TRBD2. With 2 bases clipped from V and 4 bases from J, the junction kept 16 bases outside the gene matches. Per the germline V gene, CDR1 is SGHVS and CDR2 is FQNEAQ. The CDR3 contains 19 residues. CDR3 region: CASSLLLAGEVLGGETQYF. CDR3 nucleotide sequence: TGTGCCAGCAGCTTACTCCTAGCGGGGGAGGTCTTAGGTGGAGAGACCCAGTACTTC.

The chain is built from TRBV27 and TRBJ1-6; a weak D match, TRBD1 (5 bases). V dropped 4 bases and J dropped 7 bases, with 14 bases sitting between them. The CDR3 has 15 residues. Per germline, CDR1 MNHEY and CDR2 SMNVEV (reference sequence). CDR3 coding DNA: TGTGCCAGCAGTTGGGCGGGACTGGTCAATTCACCCCTCCACTTT. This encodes CASSWAGLVNSPLHF.

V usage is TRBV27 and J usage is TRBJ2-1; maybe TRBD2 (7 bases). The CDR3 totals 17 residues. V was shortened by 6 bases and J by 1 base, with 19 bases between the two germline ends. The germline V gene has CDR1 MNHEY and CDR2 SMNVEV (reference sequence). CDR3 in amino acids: CASSPGGGGSSYNEQFF. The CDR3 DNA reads TGTGCCAGCAGCCCCGGGGGAGGGGGATCGTCCTACAATGAGCAGTTCTTC.